A selection of T cell receptor beta chains follows, all from one sample in a study of regulatory T cells in long-lasting Graves disease. MiXCR was run by TCRdb on the multiplex PCR reads, yielding one entry per CDR3 protein. The table shows 400,000 to 500,000 distinct CDR3 sequences, with roughly 21% occurring only once. Sequenced material: peripheral blood mononuclear cells (PBMCs), taken when the disease was refractory, from a patient treated with antithyroid drugs. These receptors all come from a female donor with Graves disease. CDR3s include the opening cysteine and the closing phenylalanine or tryptophan. Fields, in order: CDR3 length, D gene, clone size, J gene, V gene, CDR3 protein, CDR3 DNA. The D gene is left open where the match is weak. Some rows have no size entry. The others give once, few or many, or a class for an expanded clone.

len: 14
d_gene: -
abundance: few
j_gene: TRBJ1-5
v_gene: TRBV28
CDR3aa: CASSLGAVDQPQHF
CDR3nt: TGTGCCAGCAGTTTAGGGGCGGTCGATCAGCCCCAGCATTTT

len: 15
d_gene: TRBD2
abundance: -
j_gene: TRBJ2-7
v_gene: TRBV4-1
CDR3aa: CASSQSSGSTYEQYF
CDR3nt: TGCGCCAGCAGCCAATCCAGCGGGAGTACATACGAGCAGTACTTC

len: 16
d_gene: TRBD1
abundance: few
j_gene: TRBJ2-2
v_gene: TRBV7-9
CDR3aa: CASSTDRGSNTGELFF
CDR3nt: TGTGCCAGCAGCACAGACAGGGGATCAAACACCGGGGAGCTGTTTTTT

len: 14
d_gene: -
abundance: few
j_gene: TRBJ2-4
v_gene: TRBV20-1
CDR3aa: CSAAEGRAKNIQYF
CDR3nt: TGCAGTGCCGCTGAGGGCCGAGCCAAAAACATTCAGTACTTC

len: 17
d_gene: TRBD1
abundance: -
j_gene: TRBJ1-2
v_gene: TRBV30
CDR3aa: CAWNKGGQPSTNYGYTF
CDR3nt: TGTGCCTGGAATAAAGGGGGACAGCCTTCTACTAACTATGGCTACACCTTC

len: 13
d_gene: -
abundance: many
j_gene: TRBJ1-1
v_gene: TRBV5-6
CDR3aa: CASSLFWSTEAFF
CDR3nt: TGTGCCAGCAGCTTGTTTTGGAGCACTGAAGCTTTCTTT

len: 14
d_gene: TRBD2
abundance: many
j_gene: TRBJ2-5
v_gene: TRBV6-1
CDR3aa: CASRISGSGETQYF
CDR3nt: TGTGCCAGCAGGATTAGCGGGAGTGGAGAGACCCAGTACTTC

len: 15
d_gene: TRBD1
abundance: -
j_gene: TRBJ1-2
v_gene: TRBV28
CDR3aa: CASRPGTGLPYGYTF
CDR3nt: TGTGCCAGCAGACCCGGGACAGGGCTCCCCTATGGCTACACCTTC

len: 15
d_gene: -
abundance: -
j_gene: TRBJ2-2
v_gene: TRBV29-1
CDR3aa: CSVVFAASGTGELFF
CDR3nt: TGCAGCGTTGTTTTCGCTGCCTCGGGCACCGGGGAGCTGTTTTTT

len: 12
d_gene: -
abundance: many
j_gene: TRBJ2-7
v_gene: TRBV12-3/TRBV12-4
CDR3aa: CASSFRGYEQYF
CDR3nt: TGTGCCAGCAGTTTCAGGGGCTACGAGCAGTACTTC

len: 13
d_gene: -
abundance: -
j_gene: TRBJ1-2
v_gene: TRBV30
CDR3aa: CAWATDPRGGYTF
CDR3nt: TGTGCCTGGGCGACAGACCCTCGAGGCGGCTACACCTTC

len: 12
d_gene: -
abundance: many
j_gene: TRBJ2-5
v_gene: TRBV27
CDR3aa: CASSPVIGTQYF
CDR3nt: TGTGCCAGCAGTCCTGTGATCGGGACCCAGTACTTC

len: 16
d_gene: TRBD2
abundance: many
j_gene: TRBJ2-1
v_gene: TRBV6-2/TRBV6-3
CDR3aa: CASSVLAGETTDEQFF
CDR3nt: TGTGCCAGCAGTGTTCTAGCGGGGGAAACTACGGATGAGCAGTTCTTC

len: 15
d_gene: TRBD1
abundance: many
j_gene: TRBJ1-4
v_gene: TRBV12-3/TRBV12-4
CDR3aa: CASTSKGTGVEKLFF
CDR3nt: TGTGCCAGCACCTCAAAAGGGACAGGGGTTGAAAAACTGTTTTTT

len: 15
d_gene: -
abundance: -
j_gene: TRBJ2-7
v_gene: TRBV6-1
CDR3aa: CASTQGRSSPYEQYF
CDR3nt: TGTGCCAGCACCCAGGGGCGGTCTTCGCCCTACGAGCAGTACTTC

len: 12
d_gene: -
abundance: many
j_gene: TRBJ1-1
v_gene: TRBV6-5
CDR3aa: CASSYSSGEAFF
CDR3nt: TGTGCCAGCAGTTACTCGTCCGGGGAGGCTTTCTTT

len: 13
d_gene: -
abundance: -
j_gene: TRBJ2-7
v_gene: TRBV20-1
CDR3aa: CSARDLAIYEQYF
CDR3nt: TGCAGTGCTAGGGATCTAGCGATCTACGAGCAGTACTTC

len: 14
d_gene: -
abundance: -
j_gene: TRBJ2-7
v_gene: TRBV9
CDR3aa: CASSVGGQGYEQYF
CDR3nt: TGTGCCAGCAGCGTAGGAGGCCAGGGCTACGAGCAGTACTTC

len: 14
d_gene: -
abundance: many
j_gene: TRBJ1-2
v_gene: TRBV7-9
CDR3aa: CASSRGETNYGYTF
CDR3nt: TGCGCCAGCAGCCGTGGGGAAACTAACTATGGCTACACCTTC

len: 15
d_gene: TRBD1
abundance: -
j_gene: TRBJ1-1
v_gene: TRBV9
CDR3aa: CASSVVSRGNAEAFF
CDR3nt: TGTGCCAGCAGCGTAGTGTCCAGGGGGAACGCTGAAGCTTTCTTT

len: 16
d_gene: TRBD1
abundance: many
j_gene: TRBJ1-2
v_gene: TRBV6-1
CDR3aa: CASSTRAGTGNYGYTF
CDR3nt: TGTGCCAGCAGTACCAGAGCCGGGACAGGGAACTATGGCTACACCTTC

len: 16
d_gene: -
abundance: few
j_gene: TRBJ1-1
v_gene: TRBV11-2
CDR3aa: CASSRSLGRMNTEAFF
CDR3nt: TGTGCCAGCAGCCGATCCCTCGGACGGATGAACACTGAAGCTTTCTTT

len: 14
d_gene: -
abundance: many
j_gene: TRBJ2-7
v_gene: TRBV12-3/TRBV12-4
CDR3aa: CASSLARGPYEQYF
CDR3nt: TGTGCCAGCAGTTTAGCGCGGGGGCCCTACGAGCAGTACTTC

len: 15
d_gene: TRBD1
abundance: many
j_gene: TRBJ2-7
v_gene: TRBV7-2
CDR3aa: CASSFDRGLEYEQYF
CDR3nt: TGTGCCAGCAGCTTCGACAGGGGATTGGAATACGAGCAGTACTTC

len: 15
d_gene: TRBD2
abundance: -
j_gene: TRBJ2-5
v_gene: TRBV7-9
CDR3aa: CASSPASGARQTQYF
CDR3nt: TGTGCCAGCAGCCCAGCCAGCGGGGCCCGACAGACCCAGTACTTC

len: 15
d_gene: -
abundance: many
j_gene: TRBJ1-2
v_gene: TRBV14
CDR3aa: CASSQEQGALYGYTF
CDR3nt: TGTGCCAGCAGCCAAGAACAAGGCGCTCTCTATGGCTACACCTTC

len: 16
d_gene: TRBD2
abundance: few
j_gene: TRBJ2-1
v_gene: TRBV7-9
CDR3aa: CASSFSSSGRYNEQFF
CDR3nt: TGTGCCAGCAGCTTTTCGTCTAGCGGACGCTACAATGAGCAGTTCTTC

len: 17
d_gene: TRBD2
abundance: -
j_gene: TRBJ2-4
v_gene: TRBV20-1
CDR3aa: CSARDLGLAGVKNIQYF
CDR3nt: TGCAGTGCTAGAGATTTGGGACTAGCGGGAGTCAAAAACATTCAGTACTTC

len: 15
d_gene: TRBD2
abundance: few
j_gene: TRBJ2-2
v_gene: TRBV5-1
CDR3aa: CASSVGPAGTGELFF
CDR3nt: TGCGCCAGCAGCGTAGGGCCAGCGGGGACCGGGGAGCTGTTTTTT

len: 16
d_gene: TRBD1
abundance: -
j_gene: TRBJ2-7
v_gene: TRBV6-1
CDR3aa: CASSERVRTGAVEQYF
CDR3nt: TGTGCCAGCAGTGAAAGGGTCCGGACAGGGGCAGTCGAGCAGTACTTC

len: 16
d_gene: TRBD1
abundance: few
j_gene: TRBJ1-6
v_gene: TRBV12-3/TRBV12-4
CDR3aa: CTSSLDTGTVGSPLHF
CDR3nt: TGTACCAGCAGTTTAGATACCGGGACAGTCGGTTCACCCCTCCACTTT

len: 12
d_gene: -
abundance: many
j_gene: TRBJ2-5
v_gene: TRBV20-1
CDR3aa: CSARTDEETQYF
CDR3nt: TGCAGTGCCCGGACAGACGAAGAGACCCAGTACTTC

len: 17
d_gene: TRBD2
abundance: -
j_gene: TRBJ2-2
v_gene: TRBV7-3
CDR3aa: CASSLTGLAGNTGELFF
CDR3nt: TGTGCCAGCAGCTTAACGGGACTAGCGGGGAACACCGGGGAGCTGTTTTTT

len: 18
d_gene: TRBD2
abundance: many
j_gene: TRBJ2-7
v_gene: TRBV28
CDR3aa: CASSLLRLADTGTYEQYF
CDR3nt: TGTGCCAGCAGCCTTCTGAGACTAGCGGACACAGGGACCTACGAGCAGTACTTC

len: 13
d_gene: -
abundance: many
j_gene: TRBJ1-5
v_gene: TRBV12-3/TRBV12-4
CDR3aa: CASSLADFQPQHF
CDR3nt: TGTGCCAGCAGTTTAGCGGATTTTCAGCCCCAGCATTTT

len: 12
d_gene: -
abundance: few
j_gene: TRBJ1-1
v_gene: TRBV5-6
CDR3aa: CASSSGTAEAFF
CDR3nt: TGTGCCAGCAGCTCGGGGACGGCTGAAGCTTTCTTT

len: 16
d_gene: TRBD2
abundance: -
j_gene: TRBJ2-4
v_gene: TRBV10-2
CDR3aa: CASSESPGLAANIQYF
CDR3nt: TGCGCCAGCAGTGAGTCTCCGGGACTAGCTGCCAACATTCAGTACTTC

len: 13
d_gene: TRBD2
abundance: many
j_gene: TRBJ2-2
v_gene: TRBV3-1
CDR3aa: CASSLSGNGELFF
CDR3nt: TGTGCCAGCAGCCTTAGCGGGAACGGGGAGCTGTTTTTT

len: 12
d_gene: -
abundance: many
j_gene: TRBJ2-5
v_gene: TRBV12-3/TRBV12-4
CDR3aa: CASSPRVETQYF
CDR3nt: TGTGCCAGCAGCCCCCGGGTGGAGACCCAGTACTTC

len: 15
d_gene: -
abundance: many
j_gene: TRBJ2-7
v_gene: TRBV28
CDR3aa: CASSLGDPGSYEQYF
CDR3nt: TGTGCCAGCAGTCTAGGGGACCCCGGCTCCTACGAGCAGTACTTC

len: 16
d_gene: -
abundance: -
j_gene: TRBJ2-2
v_gene: TRBV27
CDR3aa: CASSSPARRNTGELFF
CDR3nt: TGTGCCAGCAGTTCCCCCGCAAGGAGGAACACCGGGGAGCTGTTTTTT

len: 13
d_gene: -
abundance: many
j_gene: TRBJ1-1
v_gene: TRBV2
CDR3aa: CASSPELDTEAFF
CDR3nt: TGTGCCAGCAGTCCTGAGCTGGACACTGAAGCTTTCTTT

len: 14
d_gene: -
abundance: many
j_gene: TRBJ2-7
v_gene: TRBV28
CDR3aa: CASNGQSGSYEQYF
CDR3nt: TGTGCCAGCAACGGACAATCGGGCTCCTACGAGCAGTACTTC

len: 15
d_gene: -
abundance: -
j_gene: TRBJ2-2
v_gene: TRBV30
CDR3aa: CAWSPFPANTGELFF
CDR3nt: TGTGCCTGGAGCCCCTTTCCAGCGAACACCGGGGAGCTGTTTTTT

len: 12
d_gene: -
abundance: -
j_gene: TRBJ2-7
v_gene: TRBV7-8
CDR3aa: CASSPISYEQYF
CDR3nt: TGTGCCAGCAGCCCTATATCCTACGAGCAGTACTTC

len: 14
d_gene: -
abundance: many
j_gene: TRBJ2-5
v_gene: TRBV28
CDR3aa: CASSPPRAVETQYF
CDR3nt: TGTGCCAGCAGTCCACCTCGGGCTGTGGAGACCCAGTACTTC